This T cell receptor (beta chain) was recovered during a study of Ad26.COV2.S vaccination and SARS-CoV-2 variants. Study-wide results and limits: Individuals receiving vaccine had higher spike-specific TCR breadth than placebo recipients did.

This clone was seen a few times. Its antigen is currently unknown. Measured with immunoSEQ multiplex PCR; TCRdb has only the in-frame clones, and not every one. The sample includes 360,000 or so clones, 80% to 90% of them seen just once. As for treatment: around 19 received Ad26.COV2.S at low or high dose, single or two shots; about five received placebo; per-sample allocation not given. Sampling happened 63 days after the first vaccine or placebo injection. CDR3 length: 14 residues. Trimming removed 3 bases at V and 3 bases at J, with 9 bases between. Per germline, CDR1 MNHEY and CDR2 SMNVEV (reference sequence).

This TCR was recovered from a person between 18 and 59 years old who received the Ad26.COV2.S COVID-19 vaccine or a placebo. Material: peripheral blood, obtained in a trial of Ad26.COV2.S vaccine versus placebo. V usage is TRBV27 and J usage is TRBJ1-5; D gene unclear. CDR3 loop: CASSFGANNQPQHF. CDR3 DNA sequence: TGTGCCAGCAGTTTTGGTGCCAACAATCAGCCCCAGCATTTT.